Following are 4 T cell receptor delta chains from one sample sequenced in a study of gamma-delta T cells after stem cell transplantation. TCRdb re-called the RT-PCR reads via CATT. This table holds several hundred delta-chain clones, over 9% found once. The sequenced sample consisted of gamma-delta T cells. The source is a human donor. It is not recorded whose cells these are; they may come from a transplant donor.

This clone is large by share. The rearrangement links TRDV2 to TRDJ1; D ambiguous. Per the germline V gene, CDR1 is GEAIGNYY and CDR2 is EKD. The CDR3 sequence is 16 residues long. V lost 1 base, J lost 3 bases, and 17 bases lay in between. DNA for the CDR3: TGTGCCTGTGACACGGTTAGCAGCGAAGGGGCCGATAAACTCATCTTT. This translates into CACDTVSSEGADKLIF.

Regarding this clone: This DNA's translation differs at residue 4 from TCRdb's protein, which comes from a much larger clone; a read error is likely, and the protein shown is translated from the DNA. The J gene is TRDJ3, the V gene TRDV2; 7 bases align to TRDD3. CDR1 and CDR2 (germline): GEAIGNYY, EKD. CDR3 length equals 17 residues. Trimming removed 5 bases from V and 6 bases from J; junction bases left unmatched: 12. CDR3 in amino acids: CACGRLGNPTDTRQMFF. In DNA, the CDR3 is TGTGCCTGTGGGAGACTGGGGAACCCTACGGACACCCGACAGATGTTTTTC.

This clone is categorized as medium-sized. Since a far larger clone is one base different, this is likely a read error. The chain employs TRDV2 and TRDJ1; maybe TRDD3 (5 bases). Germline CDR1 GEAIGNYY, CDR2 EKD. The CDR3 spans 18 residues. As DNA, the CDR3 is TGTGCCTATGACACCGTGCCCCCCCCCGGGGGTCACACCGATAAACTCATCTTT. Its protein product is CAYDTVPPPGGHTDKLIF.

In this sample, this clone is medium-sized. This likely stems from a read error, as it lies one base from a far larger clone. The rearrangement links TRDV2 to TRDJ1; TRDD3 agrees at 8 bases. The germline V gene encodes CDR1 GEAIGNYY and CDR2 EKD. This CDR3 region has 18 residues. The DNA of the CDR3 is TGTGCCTGTGACACCGTAACTGGGGGGCCACCTTACACCAATAAACTCATCTTT. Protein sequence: CACDTVTGGPPYTNKLIF.